This TCR beta chain was recorded in a study of T cells after yellow fever vaccination. The study made its TCR cDNA through 5'RACE template switching. That step introduced a universal primer site along with UMIs. TCRdb re-called the 5' RACE reads through MiXCR, storing one row per CDR3 protein. The sample carries about 170,000 distinct CDR3 sequences, 11% recorded once. Germline V lookup: CDR1 DFQATT, CDR2 SNEGSKA (reference sequence). Trimming left V 3 bases short and J 3 bases short, with 8 bases between. The CDR3 is made up of 12 amino acids. The specimen was CD8+ T cells sorted from PBMCs, collected 15 days after the yellow fever booster vaccination. The chain links TRBV20-1 to TRBJ2-5; no clear D. This TCR derives from a man in his late teens or twenties who received the YFV17D yellow fever vaccine. Here the CDR3 reads CSARWREETQYF. Here the CDR3 DNA reads TGCAGTGCTAGGTGGAGAGAAGAGACCCAGTACTTC.